The T cell receptor beta chain described here comes from a study of blood T cell repertoires in COVID-19. The CDR3 covers 15 residues. The junction had 10 bases not matched to a gene; V was cut back by 6 bases and J by 7 bases. CDR1 is SNHLY, CDR2 FYNNEI, per germline. The method was immunoSEQ multiplex PCR; TCRdb's version includes in-frame clones alone and lacks a portion of them. The sample lists a few hundred thousand clones, roughly 89% seen once, with under 0.95% in the top ten. What was sequenced was peripheral blood. The TCR comes from a man aged 25 to 40 with acute or convalescent COVID-19. The chain is built from TRBV2 and TRBJ2-1, with 9 bases aligning to TRBD1. For the CDR3, the DNA is TGTGCCAGCAGCCTTACAGGGGGCCGAGGAAATGAGCAGTTCTTC. Amino acid sequence: CASSLTGGRGNEQFF.